This is a list of T cell receptor beta chains from one sample in a study of vaccination effects on CD4 cells after COVID-19. The antigens for these receptors are not known. Measured with immunoSEQ multiplex PCR; TCRdb has only the in-frame clones, and not every one. Of 73,000 or so clones in the sample, about four fifths were seen once. The input for sequencing was CD4+ T cells from PBMCs cultured with SARS-CoV-2 spike peptides, taken before COVID-19 vaccination. All receptors derive from a human donor who received a COVID-19 vaccine. The CDR3 runs from the conserved cysteine through the conserved F or W. The order of the fields is J gene, clone size, V gene, D gene, CDR3 DNA, CDR3 protein. The D gene is left open where the match is weak. A clone size is listed for some rows: how often the clone was seen (once, few, many), or a class if it is expanded.

TRBJ1-4 | - | TRBV11-3 | TRBD1 | TGTGCCAGCGCCATAGGACAGGGCTTGCCTCTTAATGAAAAACTGTTTTTT | CASAIGQGLPLNEKLFF
TRBJ1-1 | - | TRBV11-3 | - | TGTGCCAGCAGCTTATACAGGGACACTGAAGCTTTCTTT | CASSLYRDTEAFF
TRBJ2-1 | - | TRBV24-1 | TRBD2 | TGTGCCACCAGCCTGGGACTAGCGGGGGGCCGCGATGAGCAGTTCTTC | CATSLGLAGGRDEQFF
TRBJ2-3 | - | TRBV6-6 | TRBD2 | TGTGCCGGCCGAACCGGGACTAGCGGGGGGCAAGATACGCAGTATTTT | CAGRTGTSGGQDTQYF
TRBJ1-4 | - | TRBV6-5 | - | TGTGCCAGCAGTTACGGTACTAATGAAAAACTGTTTTTT | CASSYGTNEKLFF
TRBJ1-4 | - | TRBV4-1 | - | TGCGCCAGCAGCCGCAGTCCGGGAGAGGCTAATGAAAAACTGTTTTTT | CASSRSPGEANEKLFF
TRBJ2-3 | once | TRBV5-1 | - | TGCGCCAGCAGCTCTAACCGGGGTTCAGATACGCAGTATTTT | CASSSNRGSDTQYF
TRBJ2-1 | - | TRBV5-1 | - | TGCGCCAGCAGCTTGAGCCAAGGGCAGTACAATGAGCAGTTCTTC | CASSLSQGQYNEQFF
TRBJ1-2 | - | TRBV6-5 | TRBD1 | TGTGCCAGCAGTACACCGGGACAGGGGTATGGCTACACCTTC | CASSTPGQGYGYTF
TRBJ1-2 | few | TRBV2 | - | TGTGCCAGCAGTGAGGGCTGGGGGAGAAACTATGGCTACACCTTC | CASSEGWGRNYGYTF
TRBJ1-3 | - | TRBV7-9 | - | TGTGCCAGCAGCTTACAGGGAGGTGGAAACACCATATATTTT | CASSLQGGGNTIYF
TRBJ1-1 | few | TRBV12-3/TRBV12-4 | - | TGTGCCAGCAGTTTAATAGGGTCGGAAGCTTTCTTT | CASSLIGSEAFF